These 10 T cell receptor beta chains share one sample of origin, sequenced in a study of control samples from healthy donors and cancer patients. Method: immunoSEQ multiplex PCR; TCRdb's copy keeps in-frame clones and lacks some. The data hold 150,000 to 200,000 clones, with 90% to 95% observed a single time. The specimen was blood. Receptor source: a woman younger than 35 in good health.

This clone was counted once. This chain uses TRBV12-3 or TRBV12-4 with TRBJ1-5; the match to TRBD1 covers 7 bases. The CDR3 extends over 13 amino acids. The V gene end was trimmed by 5 bases and the J gene end by 7 bases; junction bases not matched to a gene: 5. The CDR3 here is CASSRTGQQPQHF. CDR3 in DNA: TGTGCCAGCAGTCGGACAGGCCAGCAGCCCCAGCATTTT.

The V and J genes are TRBV5-1 and TRBJ2-2; no clear D gene. Germline V gives CDR1 SGHRS, CDR2 YFSETQ. The V end lost 4 bases, the J end lost 8 bases, and 9 bases lay between the germline ends. This CDR3 comprises 12 residues. The DNA for the CDR3 is TGCGCCAGCAGCCCGACCATTGGGGAGCTGTTTTTT. Translation: CASSPTIGELFF.

This CDR3 reads CASSPPRTGEGYTF. The CDR3 DNA is TGCGCCAGCAGCCCTCCCCGGACAGGGGAAGGCTACACCTTC. The rearrangement joins TRBV5-1 to TRBJ1-2; 9 bases are shared with TRBD1. Losses at the gene ends were 4 bases for V and 8 bases for J; bases not matched to a gene: 9. The CDR3 consists of 14 residues. CDR1 and CDR2 from the germline V gene are SGHRS and YFSETQ.

The gene calls are TRBV27 and TRBJ2-3, with D perhaps TRBD2 (6 bases). There are 14 residues in the CDR3. The V gene lost 4 bases and the J gene lost 3 bases, with 11 bases spanning the gap. Germline CDR1 is MNHEY and CDR2 is SMNVEV (reference sequence). Here the CDR3 DNA reads TGTGCCAGCAGTTCCAGCGGGTGGACAGATACGCAGTATTTT. As protein: CASSSSGWTDTQYF.

The V call is TRBV5-1, the J call TRBJ2-7; D possibly uses TRBD1 or TRBD2 (5 bases each). Germline values: CDR1 SGHRS, CDR2 YFSETQ. Trimming cost V 0 bases and J 0 bases, with 10 bases left between them. The CDR3 consists of 15 residues. The CDR3 region has the DNA TGCGCCAGCAGCTTGGACGGGACCTCCTCCTACGAGCAGTACTTC. It is translated as CASSLDGTSSYEQYF.

This sequence joins TRBV12-3 or TRBV12-4 and TRBJ2-3; D not certain. This CDR3 region has 13 residues. The ends were cut back, 0 bases at V and 6 bases at J, with 7 bases in the middle. CDR3 DNA: TGTGCCAGCAGTTTAGCCGTCGAGGATACGCAGTATTTT. It is translated as CASSLAVEDTQYF.

The CDR3 bases are TGTGCCAGCAAGACCGGGACCAACCCGCACCCTAATGAAAAACTGTTTTTT. The encoded protein is CASKTGTNPHPNEKLFF. The chain carries TRBV27 and TRBJ1-4; TRBD1 is a possible D gene (5 bases). The CDR3 contains 17 residues. Per germline, CDR1 MNHEY and CDR2 SMNVEV (reference sequence). With 7 bases removed from V and 3 bases from J, the gap between germline ends came to 21 bases.

This clone was counted once. The chain combines TRBV3-1 (or the pseudogene TRBV3-2) with TRBJ1-5; no clear D gene. This CDR3 has 15 amino acids. CDR1 and CDR2 from the germline V gene are LGHDT and YNNKEL (reference sequence). Trimming took 0 bases from V and 2 from J, leaving 8 bases between them. In DNA, the CDR3 is TGTGCCAGCAGCCAAGAATACGGACGCAATCAGCCCCAGCATTTT. Protein: CASSQEYGRNQPQHF.

Only one count was recorded for this clone. The rearrangement joins TRBV5-5 to TRBJ1-2, with no clear D. V was pared by 1 base and J by 6 bases, with 19 bases between. This CDR3 is built from 16 residues. CDR1 is SGHKS, CDR2 YYEKEE, per germline (reference sequence). CDR3 in DNA: TGTGCCAGCAGCTTGCTTGCGTGGCAACTAAGTCATGGCTACACCTTC. Residues: CASSLLAWQLSHGYTF.

The V gene is TRBV5-1, the J gene TRBJ1-2; D unresolved. The CDR3 is 15 amino acids. V was clipped by 4 bases and J by 6 bases, with 19 bases between them. Per germline, CDR1 SGHRS and CDR2 YFSETQ. As DNA, the CDR3 is TGCGCCAGCAGCCCTAGAGGAAGTCAGTCGCATGGCTACACCTTC. Protein product: CASSPRGSQSHGYTF.